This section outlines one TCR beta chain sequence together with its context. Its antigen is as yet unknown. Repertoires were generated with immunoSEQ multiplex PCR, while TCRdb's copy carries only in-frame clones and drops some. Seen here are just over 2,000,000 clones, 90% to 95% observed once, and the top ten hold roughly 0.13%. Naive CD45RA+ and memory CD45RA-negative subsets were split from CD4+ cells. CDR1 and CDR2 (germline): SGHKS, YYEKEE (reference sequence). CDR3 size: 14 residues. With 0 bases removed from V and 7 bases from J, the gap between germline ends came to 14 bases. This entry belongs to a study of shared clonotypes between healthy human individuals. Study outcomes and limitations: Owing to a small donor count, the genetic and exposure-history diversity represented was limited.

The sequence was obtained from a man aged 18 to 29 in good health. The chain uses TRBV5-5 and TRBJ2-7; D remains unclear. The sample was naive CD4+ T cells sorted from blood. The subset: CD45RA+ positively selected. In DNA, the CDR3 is TGTGCCAGCAGCTTGGGTCACAGCTTACGGGAGCAGTACTTC. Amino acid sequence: CASSLGHSLREQYF.